This T cell receptor beta chain was profiled in a study of T cell responses to AZD1222 COVID-19 vaccine. Points from the study as a whole: None of the repertoires were sampled until the peak T cell response had passed.

CDR1 is SGDLS and CDR2 is YYNGEE in the germline V gene. The CDR3 has 16 amino acids. V was clipped by 5 bases and J by 4 bases, with 21 bases between them. This clone has more than one count but fewer than ten. Antigen specificity is unknown. Only in-frame clones appear in the TCRdb table, and some are missing; sequencing was by immunoSEQ multiplex PCR. The top ten hold more than 9% of the sample, which has some 120,000 clones, around 87% seen once. The chain combines TRBV9 with TRBJ1-2, with D possibly being TRBD1 (5 bases). The TCR was taken from an adult in good health. The sample consisted of peripheral blood, taken on day 0 of AZD1222 vaccination. The CDR3 is CASSAGTVTPLYGYTF. DNA of the CDR3: TGTGCCAGCAGTGCCGGGACCGTAACCCCCCTCTATGGCTACACCTTC.